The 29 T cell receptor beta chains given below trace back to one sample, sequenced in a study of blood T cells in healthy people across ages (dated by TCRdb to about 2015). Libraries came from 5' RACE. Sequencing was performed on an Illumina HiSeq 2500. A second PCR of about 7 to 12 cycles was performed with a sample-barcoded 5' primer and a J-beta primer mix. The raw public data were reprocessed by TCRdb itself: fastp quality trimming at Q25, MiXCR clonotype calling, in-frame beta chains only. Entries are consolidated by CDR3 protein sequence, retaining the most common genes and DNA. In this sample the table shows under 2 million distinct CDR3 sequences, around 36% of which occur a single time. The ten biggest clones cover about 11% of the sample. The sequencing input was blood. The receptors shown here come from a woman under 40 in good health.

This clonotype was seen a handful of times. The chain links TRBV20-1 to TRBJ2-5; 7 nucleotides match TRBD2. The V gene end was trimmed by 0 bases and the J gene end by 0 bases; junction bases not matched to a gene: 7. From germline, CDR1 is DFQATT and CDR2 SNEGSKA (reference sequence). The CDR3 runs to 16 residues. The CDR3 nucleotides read TGCAGTGCTAGAGATTGGTCTAGCGGTAACCAAGAGACCCAGTACTTC. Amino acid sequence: CSARDWSSGNQETQYF.

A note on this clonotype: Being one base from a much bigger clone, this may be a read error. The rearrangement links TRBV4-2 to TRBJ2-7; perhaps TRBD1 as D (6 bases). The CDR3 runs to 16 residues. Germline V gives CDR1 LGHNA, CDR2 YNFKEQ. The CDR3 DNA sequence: TGTGCCTGCAGCCGAGCAGGGACAACCCTTAATTACGAGCAGTACTTC. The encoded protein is CACSRAGTTLNYEQYF.

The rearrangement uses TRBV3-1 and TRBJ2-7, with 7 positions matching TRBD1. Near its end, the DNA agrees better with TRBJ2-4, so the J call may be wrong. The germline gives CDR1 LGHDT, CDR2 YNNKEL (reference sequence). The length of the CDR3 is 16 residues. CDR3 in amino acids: CASSQRRDREKNIQYF. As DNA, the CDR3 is TGTGCCAGCAGCCAACGTCGCGACAGGGAAAAAAACATTCAGTACTTC.

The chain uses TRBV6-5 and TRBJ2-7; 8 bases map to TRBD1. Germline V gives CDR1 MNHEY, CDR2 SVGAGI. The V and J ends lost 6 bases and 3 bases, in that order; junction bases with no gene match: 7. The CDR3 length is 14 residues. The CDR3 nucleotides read TGTGCCAGCAGGGTGTGGACAGGGCACTACGAGCAGTACTTC. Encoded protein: CASRVWTGHYEQYF.

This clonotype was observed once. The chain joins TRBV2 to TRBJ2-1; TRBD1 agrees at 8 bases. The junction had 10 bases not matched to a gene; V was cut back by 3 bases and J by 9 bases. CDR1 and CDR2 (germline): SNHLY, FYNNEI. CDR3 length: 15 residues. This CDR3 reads CASSEIDRGGSEQFF. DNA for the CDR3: TGTGCCAGCAGTGAGATCGACAGGGGAGGAAGTGAGCAGTTCTTC.

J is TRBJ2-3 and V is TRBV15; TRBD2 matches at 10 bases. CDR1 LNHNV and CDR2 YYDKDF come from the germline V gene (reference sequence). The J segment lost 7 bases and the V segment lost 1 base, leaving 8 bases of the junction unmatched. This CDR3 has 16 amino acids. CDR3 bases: TGTGCCACCAGCAGAGGAAGCGGGGGGGAGCTAAATACGCAGTATTTT. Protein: CATSRGSGGELNTQYF.

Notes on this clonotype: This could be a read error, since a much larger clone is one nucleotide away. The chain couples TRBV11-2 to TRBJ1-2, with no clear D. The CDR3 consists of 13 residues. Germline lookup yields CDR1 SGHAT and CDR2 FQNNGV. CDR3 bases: TGTGCCAGCAGCTTAATAGGGAACTTTGGCTACACCTTC. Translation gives CASSLIGNFGYTF. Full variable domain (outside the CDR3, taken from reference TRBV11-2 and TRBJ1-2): EAGVAQSPRYKIIEKRQSVAFWCNPISGHATLYWYQQILGQGPKLLIQFQNNGVVDDSQLPKDRFSAERLKGVDSTLKIQPAKLEDSAVYLCASSLIGNFGYTFGSGTRLTVV.

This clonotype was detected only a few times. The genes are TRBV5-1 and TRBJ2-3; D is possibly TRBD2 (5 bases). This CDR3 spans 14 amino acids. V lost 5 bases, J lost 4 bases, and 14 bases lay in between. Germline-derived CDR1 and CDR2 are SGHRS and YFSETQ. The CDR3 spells CASRLLGVPDTQYF. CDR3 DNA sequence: TGCGCCAGCAGGCTTCTGGGAGTCCCAGATACGCAGTATTTT. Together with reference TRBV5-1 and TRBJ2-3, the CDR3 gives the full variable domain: KAGVTQTPRYLIKTRGQQVTLSCSPISGHRSVSWYQQTPGQGLQFLFEYFSETQRNKGNFPGRFSGRQFSNSRSEMNVSTLELGDSALYLCASRLLGVPDTQYFGPGTRLTVL.

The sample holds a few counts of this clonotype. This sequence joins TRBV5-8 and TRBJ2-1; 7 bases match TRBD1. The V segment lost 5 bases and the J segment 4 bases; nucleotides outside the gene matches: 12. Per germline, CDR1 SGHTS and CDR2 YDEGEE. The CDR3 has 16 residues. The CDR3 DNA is TGTGCCAGCAGTGCAGGACAGGAGGACTTATACAATGAGCAGTTCTTC. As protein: CASSAGQEDLYNEQFF.

This CDR3 is CASSPRNPGETQYF. The DNA for the CDR3 is TGTGCCAGCAGTCCCCGTAATCCCGGAGAGACCCAGTACTTC. This chain links TRBV28 with TRBJ2-5; unclear D gene. Trimming pared 5 bases from V and 4 bases from J, leaving 14 bases between. Looked up from germline, CDR1 is MDHEN and CDR2 is SYDVKM. CDR3 length: 14 amino acids.

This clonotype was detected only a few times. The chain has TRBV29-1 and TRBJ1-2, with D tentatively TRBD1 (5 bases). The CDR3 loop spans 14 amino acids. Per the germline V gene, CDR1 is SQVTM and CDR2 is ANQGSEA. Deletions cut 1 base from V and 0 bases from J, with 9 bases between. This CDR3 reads CSVEGTPSNYGYTF. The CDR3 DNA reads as TGCAGCGTTGAAGGGACACCGTCTAACTATGGCTACACCTTC.

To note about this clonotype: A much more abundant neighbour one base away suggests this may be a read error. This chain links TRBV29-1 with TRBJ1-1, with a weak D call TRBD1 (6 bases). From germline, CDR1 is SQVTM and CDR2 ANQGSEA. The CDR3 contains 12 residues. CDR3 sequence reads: CSVGQGNTGAFF. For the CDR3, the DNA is TGCAGCGTGGGGCAGGGGAACACTGGAGCTTTCTTT. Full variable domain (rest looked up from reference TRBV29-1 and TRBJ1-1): SAVISQKPSRDICQRGTSLTIQCQVDSQVTMMFWYRQQPGQSLTLIATANQGSEATYESGFVIDKFPISRPNLTFSTLTVSNMSPEDSSIYLCSVGQGNTGAFFGQGTRLTVV.

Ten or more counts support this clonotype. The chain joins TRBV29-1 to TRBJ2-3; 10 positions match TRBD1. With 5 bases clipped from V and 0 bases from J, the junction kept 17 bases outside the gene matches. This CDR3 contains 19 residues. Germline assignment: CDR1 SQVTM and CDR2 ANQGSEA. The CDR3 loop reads CSVLQAGTGDGSSTDTQYF. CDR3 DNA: TGCAGCGTTCTACAAGCCGGGACAGGGGACGGCAGTAGCACAGATACGCAGTATTTT.

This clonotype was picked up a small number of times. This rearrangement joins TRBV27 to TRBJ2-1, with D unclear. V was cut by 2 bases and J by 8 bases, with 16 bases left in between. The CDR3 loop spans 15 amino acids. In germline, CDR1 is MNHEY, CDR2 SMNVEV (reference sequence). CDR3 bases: TGTGCCAGCAGTTTAGGGTTGGCTACCCCCGATGAGCAGTTCTTC. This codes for CASSLGLATPDEQFF.

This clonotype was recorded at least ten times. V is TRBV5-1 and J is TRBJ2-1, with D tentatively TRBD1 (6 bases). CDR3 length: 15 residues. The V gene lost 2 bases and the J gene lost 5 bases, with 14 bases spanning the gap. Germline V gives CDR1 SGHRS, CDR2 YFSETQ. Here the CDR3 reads CASSFQGSSNNEQFF. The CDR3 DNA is TGCGCCAGCAGCTTCCAGGGGTCCAGCAACAATGAGCAGTTCTTC. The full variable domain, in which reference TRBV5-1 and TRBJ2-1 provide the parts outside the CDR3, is KAGVTQTPRYLIKTRGQQVTLSCSPISGHRSVSWYQQTPGQGLQFLFEYFSETQRNKGNFPGRFSGRQFSNSRSEMNVSTLELGDSALYLCASSFQGSSNNEQFFGPGTRLTVL.

For the CDR3, the DNA is TGTGCCAGCGGCCCAGGCTTGCTCAACTATGGCTACACCTTC. Protein product: CASGPGLLNYGYTF. The rearrangement joins TRBV28 to TRBJ1-2, with no clear D. The CDR3 length is 14 residues. Germline-derived CDR1 and CDR2 are MDHEN and SYDVKM. V shed 8 bases and J shed 2 bases, with 15 bases lying between them.

CDR3 DNA sequence: TGCAGTGCTAGTGCTAGCGCGGTATATGGCTACACCTTC. Its translation: CSASASAVYGYTF. This chain joins TRBV20-1 and TRBJ1-2, with D hard to call. The CDR3 sequence is 13 residues long. Trimming shortened V by 3 bases and J by 5 bases, and 13 bases separated the two germline ends. CDR1 is DFQATT, CDR2 SNEGSKA, per germline (reference sequence).

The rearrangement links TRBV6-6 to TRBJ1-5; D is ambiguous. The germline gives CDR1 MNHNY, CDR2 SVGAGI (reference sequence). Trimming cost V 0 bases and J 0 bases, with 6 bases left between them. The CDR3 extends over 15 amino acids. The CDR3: CASSYSGSSNQPQHF. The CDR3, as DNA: TGTGCCAGCAGTTACTCCGGCAGTAGCAATCAGCCCCAGCATTTT.

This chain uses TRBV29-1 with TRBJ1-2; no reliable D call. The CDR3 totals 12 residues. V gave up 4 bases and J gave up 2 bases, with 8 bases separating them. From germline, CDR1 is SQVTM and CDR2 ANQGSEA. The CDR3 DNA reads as TGCAGCGTTGGCATAGGGAACTATGGCTACACCTTC. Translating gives CSVGIGNYGYTF.

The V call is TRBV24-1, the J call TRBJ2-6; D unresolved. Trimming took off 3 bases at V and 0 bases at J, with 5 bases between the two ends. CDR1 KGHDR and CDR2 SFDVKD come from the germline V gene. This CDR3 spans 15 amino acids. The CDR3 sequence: CATSDMDSGANVLTF. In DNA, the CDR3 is TGTGCCACCAGTGATATGGACTCTGGGGCCAACGTCCTGACTTTC.

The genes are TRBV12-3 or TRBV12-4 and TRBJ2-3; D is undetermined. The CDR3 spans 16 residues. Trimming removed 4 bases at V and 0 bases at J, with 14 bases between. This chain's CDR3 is CASSSQRRLSTDTQYF. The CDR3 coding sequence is TGTGCCAGCAGTTCCCAGAGAAGACTTAGCACAGATACGCAGTATTTT.

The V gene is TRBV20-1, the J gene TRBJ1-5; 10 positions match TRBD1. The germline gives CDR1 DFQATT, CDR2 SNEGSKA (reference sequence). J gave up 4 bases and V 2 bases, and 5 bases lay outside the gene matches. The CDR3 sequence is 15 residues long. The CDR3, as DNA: TGCAGTGCTAGAACCGGGACAGGGGATAATCAGCCCCAGCATTTT. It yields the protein CSARTGTGDNQPQHF.

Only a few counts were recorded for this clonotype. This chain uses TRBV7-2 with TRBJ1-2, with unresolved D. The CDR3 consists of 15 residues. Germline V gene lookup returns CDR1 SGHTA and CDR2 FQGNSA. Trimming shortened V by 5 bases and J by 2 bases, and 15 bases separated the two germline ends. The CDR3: CASSPDSGTNYGYTF. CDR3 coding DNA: TGTGCCAGCAGCCCAGATTCGGGCACAAACTATGGCTACACCTTC.

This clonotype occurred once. The CDR3 DNA reads TGTGCCAGCAGCCAGCATTTCCTGACTAGTGGGAGCTTCTACGAGCAGTACTTC. It specifies CASSQHFLTSGSFYEQYF. The chain combines TRBV4-2 with TRBJ2-7; D is possibly TRBD2 (6 bases). The CDR3 contains 18 residues. V lost 3 bases, J lost 3 bases, and 24 bases lay in between. CDR1 LGHNA and CDR2 YNFKEQ come from the germline V gene.

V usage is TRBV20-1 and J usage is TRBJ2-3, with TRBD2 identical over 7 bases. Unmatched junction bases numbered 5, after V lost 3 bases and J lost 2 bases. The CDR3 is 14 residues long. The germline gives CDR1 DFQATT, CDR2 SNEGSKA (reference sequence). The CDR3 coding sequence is TGCAGTGCTAGTTGGCGGGAGCTCACAGATACGCAGTATTTT. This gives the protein CSASWRELTDTQYF.

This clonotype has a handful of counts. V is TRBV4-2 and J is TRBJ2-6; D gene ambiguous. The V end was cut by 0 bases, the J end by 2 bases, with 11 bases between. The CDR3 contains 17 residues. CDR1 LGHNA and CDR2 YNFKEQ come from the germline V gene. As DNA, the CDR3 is TGTGCCAGCAGCCAAGATCGGAAGGGTGCTGGGGCCAACGTCCTGACTTTC. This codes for CASSQDRKGAGANVLTF.

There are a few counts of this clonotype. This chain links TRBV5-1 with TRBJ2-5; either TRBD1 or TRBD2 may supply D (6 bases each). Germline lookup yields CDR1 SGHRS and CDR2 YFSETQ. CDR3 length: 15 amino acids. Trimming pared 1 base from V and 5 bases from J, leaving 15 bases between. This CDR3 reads CASSLRWGAGETQYF. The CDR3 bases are TGCGCCAGCAGCTTGAGGTGGGGGGCAGGGGAGACCCAGTACTTC.

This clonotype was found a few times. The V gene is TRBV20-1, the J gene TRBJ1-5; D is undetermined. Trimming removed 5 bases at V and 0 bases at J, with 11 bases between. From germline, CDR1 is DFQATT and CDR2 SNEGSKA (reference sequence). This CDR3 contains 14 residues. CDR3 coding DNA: TGCAGTGCTCAAGACATCCGTAGCAATCAGCCCCAGCATTTT. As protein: CSAQDIRSNQPQHF.

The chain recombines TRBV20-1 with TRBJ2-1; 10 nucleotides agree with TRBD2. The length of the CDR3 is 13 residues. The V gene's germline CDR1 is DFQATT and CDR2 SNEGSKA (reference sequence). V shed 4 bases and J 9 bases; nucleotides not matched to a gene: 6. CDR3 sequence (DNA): TGCAGTGCTACTAGCGGGGGTATCAGTGAGCAGTTCTTC. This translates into CSATSGGISEQFF.